This T cell receptor (beta chain) was documented in a study of T cell responses to AZD1222 COVID-19 vaccine. Using immunoSEQ multiplex PCR, the repertoire was profiled, and TCRdb retains in-frame clones only, with some absent. The sample has fewer than 150,000 clones, 87% seen once. Germline assignment: CDR1 KGHSH and CDR2 LQKENI. This CDR3 region has 17 residues. The germline V and J ends were trimmed by 3 bases and 4 bases, with 22 bases remaining between them. A note on this clone: Its antigen is as yet unknown.

General observations from the study: Only five to seven individuals given AZD1222 were seropositive at baseline.

The sequence derives from an adult in good health. The chain combines TRBV18 with TRBJ2-7, with D maybe TRBD1 (7 bases). The source was peripheral blood, collected on day 0 of AZD1222 vaccination. The CDR3: CASSPSLGRQGGYEQYF. The DNA for the CDR3 is TGTGCCAGCTCACCTTCCTTAGGCCGGCAGGGGGGATACGAGCAGTACTTC.